This is a list of T cell receptor beta chains from one sample in a study of shared clonotypes between healthy human individuals. Here immunoSEQ multiplex PCR was the method, and the copy in TCRdb shows in-frame clones only, minus some. The sample lists more than 550,000 clones, 72% occurring once. Material for sequencing was memory CD4+ T cells sorted from blood. These receptors originate from a woman in her twenties or thirties in good health. CDR3s include the opening cysteine and the closing phenylalanine or tryptophan. Part of the rows lack a size; the others show once, few, many or a class for expanded clones.

>-|TRBV19|TRBJ2-5
CASRDGGRGETQYF
>-|TRBV27|TRBJ1-3
CASSQQGAEVNTIYF
>once|TRBV25-1|TRBJ2-7
CASSETGGNYEQYF
>many|TRBV5-4|TRBJ2-1
CASSVQGRSYNEQFF
>few|TRBV4-2|TRBJ2-2
CASSQGDRDLGELFF
>-|TRBV9|TRBJ2-1
CASSLPPPGGTIPNEQFF
>few|TRBV19|TRBJ2-7
CASSKVAASYEQYF
>-|TRBV27|TRBJ2-7
CASSLYLQGGVEQYF
>few|TRBV19|TRBJ2-1
CASSPVTGTYNEQFF
>-|TRBV7-8|TRBJ1-1
CASSLVRGRNEAFF
>-|TRBV5-1|TRBJ1-1
CASSLQRGQNTEAFF
>once|TRBV7-8|TRBJ2-7
CASSSTRQPLREQYF
>-|TRBV28|TRBJ2-2
CASGPASGGELFF
>-|TRBV5-1|TRBJ1-1
CASSLWTENTEAFF